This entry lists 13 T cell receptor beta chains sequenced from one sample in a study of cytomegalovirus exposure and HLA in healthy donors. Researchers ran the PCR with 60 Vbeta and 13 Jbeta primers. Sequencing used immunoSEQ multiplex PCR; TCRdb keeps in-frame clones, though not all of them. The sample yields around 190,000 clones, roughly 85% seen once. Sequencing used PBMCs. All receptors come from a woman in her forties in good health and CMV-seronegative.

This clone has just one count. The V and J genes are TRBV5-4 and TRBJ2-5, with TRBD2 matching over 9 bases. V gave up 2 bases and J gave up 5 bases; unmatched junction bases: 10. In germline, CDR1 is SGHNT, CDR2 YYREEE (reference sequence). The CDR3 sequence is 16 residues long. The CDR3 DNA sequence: TGTGCCAGCAGCTTCAACCAAGCGGGAGGACGGGAGACCCAGTACTTC. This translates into CASSFNQAGGRETQYF.

CDR3 protein: CASSPSIRGQGYNEQFF. The CDR3 nucleotides are TGCGCCAGCAGCCCATCGATTAGGGGACAGGGCTACAATGAGCAGTTCTTC. This chain connects TRBV5-1 to TRBJ2-1; 9 nucleotides agree with TRBD1. Germline CDR1 is SGHRS and CDR2 is YFSETQ. Trimming removed 4 bases from V and 3 bases from J; junction bases left unmatched: 11. The CDR3 has 17 residues. Full variable domain (outside the CDR3, taken from reference TRBV5-1 and TRBJ2-1): KAGVTQTPRYLIKTRGQQVTLSCSPISGHRSVSWYQQTPGQGLQFLFEYFSETQRNKGNFPGRFSGRQFSNSRSEMNVSTLELGDSALYLCASSPSIRGQGYNEQFFGPGTRLTVL.

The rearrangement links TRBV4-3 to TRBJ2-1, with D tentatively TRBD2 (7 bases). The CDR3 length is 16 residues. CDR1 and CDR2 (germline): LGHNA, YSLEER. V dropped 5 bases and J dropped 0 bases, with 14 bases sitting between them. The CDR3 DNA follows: TGCGCCAGCAGCGGGGGCCCTAGCGGCTCCTACAATGAGCAGTTCTTC. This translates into CASSGGPSGSYNEQFF.

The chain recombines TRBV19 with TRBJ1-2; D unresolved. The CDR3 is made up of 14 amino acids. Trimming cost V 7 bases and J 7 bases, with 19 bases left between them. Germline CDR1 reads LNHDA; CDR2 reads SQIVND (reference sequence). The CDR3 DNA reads TGTGCCAGTAACATGGGCAGTCTGTCTGGTGGCTACACCTTC. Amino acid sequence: CASNMGSLSGGYTF.

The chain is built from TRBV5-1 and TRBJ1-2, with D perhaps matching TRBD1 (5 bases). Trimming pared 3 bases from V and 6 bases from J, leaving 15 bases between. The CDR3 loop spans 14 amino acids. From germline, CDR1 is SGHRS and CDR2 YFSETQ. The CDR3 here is CASSSEPPGNGYTF. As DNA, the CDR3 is TGCGCCAGCAGCTCGGAGCCGCCAGGGAATGGCTACACCTTC.

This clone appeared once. The CDR3 DNA is TGCGCCAGCAGCCAAGGCGGACAGGGGGCCGGTTCACCCCTCCACTTT. It is translated as CASSQGGQGAGSPLHF. The V and J genes are TRBV4-1 and TRBJ1-6; TRBD1 matches 11 bases. Germline V gene data show CDR1 as MGHRA and CDR2 as YSYEKL. This CDR3 is 16 amino acids long. V dropped 1 base and J dropped 9; count of bases not matched to a gene: 5.

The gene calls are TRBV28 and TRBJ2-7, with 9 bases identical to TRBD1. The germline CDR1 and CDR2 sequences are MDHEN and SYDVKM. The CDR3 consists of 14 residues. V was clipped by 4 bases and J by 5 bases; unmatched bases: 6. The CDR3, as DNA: TGTGCCAGCAGTTATCGGGACAGGGACCACGAGCAGTACTTC. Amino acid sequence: CASSYRDRDHEQYF.

The CDR3 DNA follows: TGCAGCGTCCTAAACTTCCGACAGGGGCCACAAATCTCTAATCAGCCCCAGCATTTT. Translation: CSVLNFRQGPQISNQPQHF. The chain recombines TRBV29-1 with TRBJ1-5, with 8 positions matching TRBD1. The V and J ends lost 6 bases and 4 bases, in that order; junction bases with no gene match: 23. The germline CDR1 and CDR2 sequences are SQVTM and ANQGSEA. The CDR3 totals 19 residues.

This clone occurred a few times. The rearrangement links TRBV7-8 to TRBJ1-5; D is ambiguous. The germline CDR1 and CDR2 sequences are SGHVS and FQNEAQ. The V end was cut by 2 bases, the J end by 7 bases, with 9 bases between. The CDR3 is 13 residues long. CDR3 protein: CASSLMERQPQHF. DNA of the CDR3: TGTGCCAGCAGCTTAATGGAGCGCCAGCCCCAGCATTTT.

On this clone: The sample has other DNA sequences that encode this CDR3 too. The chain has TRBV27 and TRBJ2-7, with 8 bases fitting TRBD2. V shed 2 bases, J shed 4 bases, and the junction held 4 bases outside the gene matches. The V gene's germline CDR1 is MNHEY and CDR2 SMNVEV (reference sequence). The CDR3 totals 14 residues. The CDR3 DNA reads TGTGCCAGCAGTTTAAGCGGGAGAGGATACGAGCAGTACTTC. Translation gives CASSLSGRGYEQYF.

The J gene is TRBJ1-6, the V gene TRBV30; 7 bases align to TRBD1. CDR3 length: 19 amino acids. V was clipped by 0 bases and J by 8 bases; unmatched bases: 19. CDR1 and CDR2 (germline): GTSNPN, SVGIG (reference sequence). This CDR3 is CAWSVLSDRAVLGDSPLHF. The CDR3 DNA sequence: TGTGCCTGGAGTGTTTTAAGTGACAGGGCGGTCTTGGGGGATTCACCCCTCCACTTT. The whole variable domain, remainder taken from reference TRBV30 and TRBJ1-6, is SQTIHQWPATLVQPVGSPLSLECTVEGTSNPNLYWYRQAAGRGLQLLFYSVGIGQISSEVPQNLSASRPQDRQFILSSKKLLLSDSGFYLCAWSVLSDRAVLGDSPLHFGNGTRLTVT.

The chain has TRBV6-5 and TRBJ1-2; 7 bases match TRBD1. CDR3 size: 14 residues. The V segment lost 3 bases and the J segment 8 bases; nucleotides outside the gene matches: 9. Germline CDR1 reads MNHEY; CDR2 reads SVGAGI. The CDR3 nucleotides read TGTGCCAGCAGTTATGGGGGTACAGGGGAGGGCTACACCTTC. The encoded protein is CASSYGGTGEGYTF.

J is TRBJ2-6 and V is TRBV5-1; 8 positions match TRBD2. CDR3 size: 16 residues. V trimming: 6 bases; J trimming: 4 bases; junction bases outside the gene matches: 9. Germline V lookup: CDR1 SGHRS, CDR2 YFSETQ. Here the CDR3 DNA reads TGCGCCAGCACCGGGGGGGGGCTAGGGGGGGCCAACGTCCTGACTTTC. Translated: CASTGGGLGGANVLTF.